What follows describes a single T cell receptor beta chain. This clone was counted a few times. What this receptor recognizes is not known. Base qualities are not provided; no much larger clone lies one nucleotide away. This entry is derived from a study of beta chain features in type 1 diabetes (dated by TCRdb to the late 2010s). Study-wide context: Mean age, gender distribution, total cell number and subset yield did not differ between patients and healthy donors. A total of roughly 100 million sorted cells were examined across all samples, and a strong correlation was observed between cell number per subset and RNA yield. In the study, TCRB repertoires of sorted circulating CD4+ T cell subsets from recently diagnosed type 1 diabetes patients were compared with those of matched healthy donors. Regulatory and stem cell-like memory subsets were isolated from only 8 patients and 8 healthy donors, whereas naive and central memory subsets came from all 30 or so donors. The full study reports these points: A moderate but significant shortening of TCRB CDR3 length was observed in type 1 diabetes patients in all four CD4+ subsets. At VDJ recombination sites, type 1 diabetes patients had fewer insertions and more deleted nucleotides, which implies abnormalities in thymic rearrangement. Because small numbers of individuals were included in the HLA sub-analyses, any influence of HLA type on TCRB rearrangement was left unresolved. Naive, central memory and regulatory TCRB repertoires appeared more similar among patients than among healthy donors. Shorter templates might have been favored by PCR, but patient and control samples were amplified and corrected together, so both groups would have been affected equally by any skew. Because cDNA was sequenced instead of genomic DNA, activated cells with high expression could be over-represented, although the groups did not differ in activation or CD3 levels.

A single peripheral blood draw of around 0.11 L on average was collected from each donor into heparinised tubes. Using a panel that included CD45RO, CCR7, CD25, CD127, CD95 and CD27, naive, central memory, regulatory and stem cell-like memory CD4+ T cells were sorted on a BD FACSAria II. A purity above 98% was achieved for all sorted populations. PBMCs were isolated right away by Lymphoprep density gradient centrifugation and were stained directly, without culture. So that batch effects would be minimized, each experiment stained and sorted samples in pairs, pairing one healthy donor with one patient. All of the isolated RNA was reverse transcribed with the High Capacity cDNA Reverse Transcription Kit, so expressed TCRB transcripts were sequenced. Naive, central memory and regulatory T cell samples underwent deep immunoSEQ sequencing, averaging around 3.6 million total reads per sample. After sorted cells were lysed in RLT buffer, RNA was extracted with DNase-treated RNeasy Micro or Mini kits, with the choice depending on cell number. To prevent cross-contamination, every cell subset was processed on its own, while patient and healthy donor samples were processed together. The immunoSEQ multiplex PCR was used to amplify TCRB sequences from cDNA, yielding 87-bp fragments that span the CDR3 region. Amplicons were sequenced on the Illumina HiSeq platform. The source study handled its data this way. Synthetic template baselines were used to correct PCR bias computationally, reads within Hamming distance 2 were collapsed together, and singletons that could not be merged were discarded. By aligning reads against IMGT, V, D and J genes, CDR3 length, and insertions or deletions at six rearrangement sites were assigned. Clonotype counts were normalized to sorted cell number within each subset before computing true diversity and Gini coefficients with the tcR R package. The overlap coefficient, calculated on TCRB nucleotide sequences, was used to quantify repertoire sharing. TCRdb took over this immuneACCESS table, retaining in-frame rearrangements with V and J assigned. Such tables are incomplete; in checked studies, under half of the missing clones stem from an unresolved V gene, and the remainder is unexplained. The V and J calls and clone size come from that table; D and trimming were worked out from the DNA. This sample holds 310,000 or so clones; approximately 8% were observed only once. The ten largest account for roughly 0.44% of the sample.

At the junction V is shortened by 3 bases and J by 6 bases, with 14 bases in between. The CDR3 measures 14 amino acids from cysteine to phenylalanine. Solely the CDR3 DNA is kept, with 42 bases framed from the first base. As encoded in the germline V gene (reference sequence), CDR1 is LNHDA while CDR2 is SQIVND. Sequenced sample: central memory CD4+ T cells from blood. This chain is built from TRBV19 and TRBJ1-2, with a tentative D gene TRBD1 over 6 matching bases. The sequence derives from a woman aged 18-30 years in good health. The sequenced DNA is TGTGCCAGTAGTATGTTAGGGACATCTGATGGCTACACCTTC. It encodes CASSMLGTSDGYTF.